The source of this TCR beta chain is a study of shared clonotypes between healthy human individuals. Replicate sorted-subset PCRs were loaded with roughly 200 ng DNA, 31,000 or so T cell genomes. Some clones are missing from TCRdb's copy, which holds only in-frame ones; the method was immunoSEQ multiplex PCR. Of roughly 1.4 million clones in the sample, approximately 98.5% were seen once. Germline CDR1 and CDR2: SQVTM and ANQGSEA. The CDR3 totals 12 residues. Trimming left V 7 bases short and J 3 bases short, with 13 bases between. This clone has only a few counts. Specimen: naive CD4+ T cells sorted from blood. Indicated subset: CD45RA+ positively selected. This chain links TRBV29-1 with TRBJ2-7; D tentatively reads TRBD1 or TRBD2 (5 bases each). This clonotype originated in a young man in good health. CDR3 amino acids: CSALGDGYEQYF. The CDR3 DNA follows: TGCAGCGCTTTGGGGGATGGCTACGAGCAGTACTTC.